The present T cell receptor (beta chain) was sequenced within a study of T cells in localized non-small cell lung cancer. The germline V gene encodes CDR1 SGHNT and CDR2 YYREEE (reference sequence). The V and J ends lost 5 bases and 3 bases, in that order; junction bases with no gene match: 0. This CDR3 is 12 amino acids long. Clones were read by immunoSEQ multiplex PCR, and TCRdb kept only the in-frame ones, dropping some. The repertoire holds tens of thousands of clones, around 82% seen once, with approximately 9.7% in the top ten. The receptor's source is an older female donor with stage I lung adenocarcinoma. The input for sequencing was peripheral blood, taken before any cancer treatment. The chain is built from TRBV5-4 and TRBJ2-5; 8 nucleotides line up with TRBD1. The CDR3 loop is CASRGQEETQYF. The CDR3 DNA is TGTGCCAGCAGGGGACAGGAAGAGACCCAGTACTTC.